These 22 T cell receptor beta chains were all obtained from the same sample, sequenced in a study of human T cells and chemical hapten exposure (dated by TCRdb to the early 2020s). The time point label for this specimen denotes: pre-sensitization, week 0. The sample's treatment or condition, from its label and the paper: therapeutic diphenylcyclopropenone sensitization with weekly scalp DPC. Library generation was performed with RACE. Instrument on record: NextSeq 500. TCRdb reworked the public reads: Q25 trimming with fastp, MiXCR clone assembly, productive beta chains retained. Every distinct CDR3 protein forms one entry, paired with its most common genes and DNA. In this sample the table shows about 98,000 distinct CDR3 sequences, 11% of which occur a single time. 3.1% of the sample comes from the top ten. Sample: whole blood, taken in connection with sensitization to the hapten diphenylcyclopropenone (DPC). The receptors were sampled from a woman aged 55 to 70 with alopecia areata. Some clones in this sample may be carry-over from other donors' samples.

Only a few counts were recorded for this clonotype. The chain is built from TRBV29-1 and TRBJ2-7; 8 bases match TRBD1. The germline CDR1 and CDR2 sequences are SQVTM and ANQGSEA. This CDR3 is 12 amino acids long. V shed 7 bases and J 3 bases; nucleotides not matched to a gene: 5. CDR3 DNA sequence: TGCAGCGCCAGGGACAGGTTCTACGAGCAGTACTTC. Translation: CSARDRFYEQYF.

This clonotype occurred many times. The chain links TRBV20-1 to TRBJ2-1; 11 bases agree with TRBD2. This CDR3 contains 14 residues. V lost 3 bases, J lost 7 bases, and 5 bases stayed unmatched. Germline V lookup: CDR1 DFQATT, CDR2 SNEGSKA (reference sequence). The CDR3 DNA follows: TGCAGTGCTAGCCCTAGCGGGGGGCCAAATGAGCAGTTCTTC. This encodes CSASPSGGPNEQFF.

J is TRBJ2-5 and V is TRBV20-1; TRBD1 aligns across 7 bases. Per the germline V gene, CDR1 is DFQATT and CDR2 is SNEGSKA (reference sequence). The CDR3 has 16 residues. Germline trimming cut 3 bases from V and 0 bases from J; bases unmatched to any gene: 10. In DNA form, the CDR3 reads TGCAGTGCTAGTCCCCGGACAGGCCGGTACCAAGAGACCCAGTACTTC. Protein product: CSASPRTGRYQETQYF.

This clonotype was counted at least ten times. The chain recombines TRBV27 with TRBJ2-5; no clear D gene. Germline values: CDR1 MNHEY, CDR2 SMNVEV (reference sequence). The germline V and J ends were trimmed by 6 bases and 2 bases, with 10 bases remaining between them. CDR3 length: 13 residues. CDR3 residues: CASRSTAQETQYF. For the CDR3, the DNA is TGTGCCAGCAGGTCTACGGCTCAAGAGACCCAGTACTTC.

This clonotype was seen repeatedly, ten times or more. Sequence at one end of the junction differs from germline and may be a read error. The J gene is TRBJ1-6, the V gene TRBV5-1, with D tentatively TRBD1 (5 bases). The CDR3 is made up of 14 amino acids. Looked up from germline, CDR1 is SGHRS and CDR2 is YFSETQ. CDR3 DNA: TGTGCCAGCAGCCCGGACGGGGCTGATTCACCCCTCCACTTT. It specifies CASSPDGADSPLHF. Supplemented by reference TRBV5-1 and TRBJ1-6, the full variable domain reads KAGVTQTPRYLIKTRGQQVTLSCSPISGHRSVSWYQQTPGQGLQFLFEYFSETQRNKGNFPGRFSGRQFSNSRSEMNVSTLELGDSALYLCASSPDGADSPLHFGNGTRLTVT.

The chain joins TRBV29-1 to TRBJ2-6; TRBD1 agrees at 9 bases. This CDR3 is built from 17 residues. From germline, CDR1 is SQVTM and CDR2 ANQGSEA. The V and J ends lost 5 bases and 1 base, in that order; junction bases with no gene match: 9. CDR3 sequence: CSVRSRQGGSGANVLTF. CDR3 coding DNA: TGCAGCGTTAGATCGAGACAGGGGGGGTCTGGGGCCAACGTCCTGACTTTC.

This clonotype was seen ten or more times. This chain joins TRBV20-1 and TRBJ2-1, with D maybe TRBD1 (6 bases). V was clipped by 0 bases and J by 7 bases, with 16 bases between them. CDR3 length: 15 residues. The V gene's germline CDR1 is DFQATT and CDR2 SNEGSKA (reference sequence). The CDR3 sequence is CSARDMGALGNEQFF. The CDR3 coding sequence is TGCAGTGCTAGAGATATGGGGGCGTTAGGGAATGAGCAGTTCTTC.

This clonotype was counted between two and nine times. This sequence joins TRBV12-3 or TRBV12-4 and TRBJ2-2, with D perhaps matching TRBD1 (6 bases). V dropped 6 bases and J dropped 5 bases, with 22 bases sitting between them. The CDR3 has 17 amino acids. The DNA of the CDR3 is TGTGCCAGCAGCTACCGGACAGAGCAAAGTAGTACCGGGGAGCTGTTTTTT. This codes for CASSYRTEQSSTGELFF.

The chain combines TRBV6-2 or TRBV6-3 with TRBJ1-1; D might be TRBD1 (6 bases). The CDR3 totals 13 residues. V was clipped by 6 bases and J by 3 bases, with 11 bases between them. In germline, CDR1 is MNHEY, CDR2 SVGEGT. CDR3 nucleotides: TGTGCCAGCAGACCACAGGGCGACACTGAAGCTTTCTTT. This translates into CASRPQGDTEAFF.

The chain carries TRBV10-2 and TRBJ2-3; D tentatively reads TRBD1 or TRBD2 (6 bases each). Germline loops: CDR1 WSHSY, CDR2 SAAADI. CDR3 size: 14 residues. V lost 3 bases and J 6 bases, leaving 13 bases between the germline ends. CDR3 nucleotides: TGCGCCAGCAGTGATTGGGGGGCATGGGATACGCAGTATTTT. Translated, it gives CASSDWGAWDTQYF.

This clonotype was seen more than once but under ten times. The chain carries TRBV29-1 and TRBJ2-3, with 11 bases lining up with TRBD2. The length of the CDR3 is 14 residues. From germline, CDR1 is SQVTM and CDR2 ANQGSEA. With V trimmed by 5 bases and J by 1 base, 2 bases remained unmatched. The CDR3 reads CSVKTSGGTDTQYF. The CDR3 region has the DNA TGCAGCGTTAAGACTAGCGGGGGCACAGATACGCAGTATTTT.

J is TRBJ2-7 and V is TRBV3-1; D is undetermined. Germline V gene lookup returns CDR1 LGHDT and CDR2 YNNKEL (reference sequence). This CDR3 spans 13 amino acids. Trimming removed 1 base at V and 2 bases at J, with 6 bases between. CDR3 region: CASSQAGPYEQYF. For the CDR3, the DNA is TGTGCCAGCAGCCAAGCCGGCCCCTACGAGCAGTACTTC.

This clonotype occurred a few times. The CDR3 here is CASSEARGGEQFF. The CDR3 DNA is TGTGCCAGCAGTGAAGCGAGGGGAGGTGAGCAGTTCTTC. The chain uses TRBV6-1 and TRBJ2-1, with D tentatively TRBD2 (6 bases). CDR3 size: 13 residues. In germline, CDR1 is MNHNS, CDR2 SASEGT. V was clipped by 0 bases and J by 9 bases, with 9 bases between them.

Notes on this clonotype: A much larger clone lies a single base off, so this may be a read error. The chain recombines TRBV2 with TRBJ1-2, with 7 nucleotides matching TRBD1. V lost 7 bases, J lost 0 bases, and 14 bases stayed unmatched. The CDR3 sequence is 17 residues long. Germline CDR1 and CDR2: SNHLY and FYNNEI. The CDR3: CASIGQQGLGANYGYTF. CDR3 DNA sequence: TGTGCCAGCATCGGCCAACAGGGGCTGGGAGCTAACTATGGCTACACCTTC.

This clonotype was detected a few times. The V call is TRBV7-9, the J call TRBJ2-1; D possibly corresponds to TRBD1 (6 bases). The CDR3 contains 14 residues. V was pared by 5 bases and J by 8 bases, with 16 bases between. From germline, CDR1 is SEHNR and CDR2 FQNEAQ (reference sequence). The CDR3 DNA is TGTGCCAGCAGCAGCCTGGGACAATTGGATGAGCAGTTCTTC. It encodes CASSSLGQLDEQFF.

This clonotype occurred many times. The CDR3 region has the DNA TGCGCCAGCAGCCGCGCCCCCTCATGGTCCGTCCACTTT. This encodes CASSRAPSWSVHF. The chain carries TRBV23-1 and TRBJ1-6; no clear D gene. TRBV23-1 is placed among ORFs of uncertain function. This CDR3 has 13 amino acids. The V gene lost 6 bases and the J gene lost 17 bases, with 20 bases spanning the gap.

This clonotype was recorded at least ten times. The chain joins TRBV20-1 to TRBJ1-2, with no clear D. In germline, CDR1 is DFQATT, CDR2 SNEGSKA (reference sequence). CDR3 length equals 11 residues. V shed 3 bases and J shed 6 bases, with 8 bases lying between them. CDR3 sequence (DNA): TGCAGTGCTAGGGGTCCAGATGGCTACACCTTC. Residues: CSARGPDGYTF.

This clonotype has at least ten counts. The chain carries TRBV5-4 and TRBJ1-4; 10 bases fit TRBD1. From germline, CDR1 is SGHNT and CDR2 YYREEE (reference sequence). V lost 4 bases to trimming and J lost 5 bases; unmatched junction nucleotides: 11. The CDR3 consists of 17 residues. CDR3 loop: CASSPGQGPLTNEKLFF. CDR3 nucleotides: TGTGCCAGCAGCCCGGGACAGGGGCCCTTAACCAATGAAAAACTGTTTTTT.

Comment on this clonotype: A much more abundant neighbour one base away suggests this may be a read error. CDR3 DNA: TGTGCCAGCAGCCGAGTCGCAGGGGGTTACAATGAGCAGTTCTTC. As protein: CASSRVAGGYNEQFF. V usage is TRBV3-1 and J usage is TRBJ2-1, with TRBD1 identical over 7 bases. Trimming took 4 bases from V and 4 from J; bases not matched to a gene: 7. Germline values: CDR1 LGHDT, CDR2 YNNKEL (reference sequence). This CDR3 has 15 amino acids.

In its sample, this clonotype was seen many times. This sequence joins TRBV30 and TRBJ2-7; the D gene could be TRBD1 or TRBD2 (6 bases each). The germline gives CDR1 GTSNPN, CDR2 SVGIG (reference sequence). V was clipped by 3 bases and J by 5 bases, with 20 bases between them. This CDR3 spans 15 amino acids. The CDR3 is CAWSPKGGRGDEQYF. As DNA, the CDR3 is TGTGCCTGGAGCCCCAAGGGGGGCAGGGGCGACGAGCAGTACTTC.

This clonotype was detected a few times. The V call is TRBV11-2, the J call TRBJ1-2; tentatively, D is TRBD1 (5 bases). The CDR3 sequence is 14 residues long. Germline-derived CDR1 and CDR2 are SGHAT and FQNNGV. With 4 bases removed from V and 3 bases from J, the gap between germline ends came to 12 bases. CDR3: CASSSHRSYYGYTF. The CDR3 DNA follows: TGTGCCAGCAGCTCCCACAGGTCTTACTATGGCTACACCTTC.

This clonotype showed up just a few times. V gene TRBV7-2 combines with J gene TRBJ1-4, with TRBD1 identical over 9 bases. CDR1 is SGHTA, CDR2 FQGNSA, per germline. This CDR3 region has 14 residues. The V gene end was trimmed by 3 bases and the J gene end by 4 bases; junction bases not matched to a gene: 0. The CDR3 sequence: CASSLDRGNEKLFF. CDR3 nucleotides: TGTGCCAGCAGCTTGGACAGGGGTAATGAAAAACTGTTTTTT.